Following are 22 T cell receptor beta chains from one sample sequenced in a study of cytomegalovirus exposure and HLA in healthy donors. The PCR ran on 60 Vbeta and 13 Jbeta primers. Libraries were prepared by immunoSEQ multiplex PCR; TCRdb keeps only in-frame clonotypes and omits some of them. This sample has some 200,000 clones, with about 80% found just once. Input material: PBMCs. These receptors all stem from a boy aged 5-17 years in good health and CMV-seronegative.

CDR3 region: CASSLTGGDIYEQYF. CDR3 coding DNA: TGTGCCAGCAGCTTGACAGGGGGCGACATTTACGAGCAGTACTTC. The chain links TRBV7-2 to TRBJ2-7, with 10 bases identical to TRBD1. With 3 bases clipped from V and 4 bases from J, the junction kept 6 bases outside the gene matches. This CDR3 comprises 15 residues. Per the germline V gene, CDR1 is SGHTA and CDR2 is FQGNSA.

This clone was found a few times. V usage is TRBV5-1 and J usage is TRBJ2-3; D is possibly TRBD1 (6 bases). CDR3 size: 16 residues. V was trimmed by 0 bases and J by 4 bases, leaving 15 bases between them. Germline V gene data show CDR1 as SGHRS and CDR2 as YFSETQ. The CDR3 DNA sequence: TGCGCCAGCAGCTTGGATGGTGGCAGGGGCCCAGATACGCAGTATTTT. Amino acids: CASSLDGGRGPDTQYF.

The gene calls are TRBV6-1 and TRBJ2-7; TRBD1 aligns across 7 bases. The germline V gene has CDR1 MNHNS and CDR2 SASEGT. There are 16 residues in the CDR3. Trimming cost V 2 bases and J 0 bases; bases outside gene matches: 7. The CDR3 DNA reads TGTGCCAGCAGTGAACCCTGGGACAGTAGCTCCTACGAGCAGTACTTC. Translation gives CASSEPWDSSSYEQYF.

The chain combines TRBV27 with TRBJ2-1; TRBD2 matches at 7 bases. The CDR3 covers 15 residues. V trimming: 4 bases; J trimming: 3 bases; junction bases outside the gene matches: 6. Germline loops: CDR1 MNHEY, CDR2 SMNVEV (reference sequence). The CDR3 DNA reads as TGTGCCAGCAGTTCGGGAGCGGGGTTCTACAATGAGCAGTTCTTC. It yields the protein CASSSGAGFYNEQFF.

This chain joins TRBV6-5 and TRBJ1-4, with 10 bases fitting TRBD1. This CDR3 is 14 amino acids long. V dropped 6 bases and J dropped 8; count of bases not matched to a gene: 6. Germline V gene sequence: CDR1 MNHEY, CDR2 SVGAGI. The CDR3 spells CASRKTGQGEKLFF. CDR3 nucleotides: TGTGCCAGCAGGAAGACGGGACAGGGGGAAAAACTGTTTTTT.

This chain links TRBV10-3 with TRBJ2-1; no firm D call. The germline V gene has CDR1 ENHRY and CDR2 SYGVKD. V lost 3 bases and J lost 7, with 4 bases in between. This CDR3 is built from 11 residues. CDR3 DNA: TGTGCCATCAGTGAACAGAATGAGCAGTTCTTC. It translates to CAISEQNEQFF.

The V and J genes are TRBV7-2 and TRBJ2-7, with D hard to call. From germline, CDR1 is SGHTA and CDR2 FQGNSA. The V and J ends lost 5 bases and 4 bases respectively, with 15 bases between them. This CDR3 contains 14 residues. CDR3 amino acids: CASSHTSLEYEQYF. In DNA form, the CDR3 reads TGTGCCAGCAGCCATACGTCTCTAGAGTACGAGCAGTACTTC. The complete variable domain, with remaining parts taken from reference TRBV7-2 and TRBJ2-7, reads GAGVSQSPSNKVTEKGKDVELRCDPISGHTALYWYRQSLGQGLEFLIYFQGNSAPDKSGLPSDRFSAERTGGSVSTLTIQRTQQEDSAVYLCASSHTSLEYEQYFGPGTRLTVT.

J is TRBJ2-6 and V is TRBV9; D uncertain. V lost 0 bases and J lost 0, with 13 bases in between. From germline, CDR1 is SGDLS and CDR2 YYNGEE. This CDR3 has 18 residues. In nucleotides, the CDR3 is TGTGCCAGCAGCGTAGCCCTTCACTTACTCTCTGGGGCCAACGTCCTGACTTTC. Its translation is CASSVALHLLSGANVLTF.

On this clone itself: Because the CDR3 is missing its conserved closing phenylalanine or tryptophan, this is likely a read error. Because the CDR3's place on the DNA is in doubt, the DNA is left out and the CDR3 is given as listed by TCRdb. This chain links TRBV6-4 with TRBJ1-2; the table names TRBD1, a call not compared with the DNA. The CDR3 contains 12 residues when both ends are counted. Germline-derived CDR1 and CDR2 are MRHNA and SNTAGT. CDR3 loop: CASSDSRGEIEE.

The V call is TRBV7-3, the J call TRBJ2-1; 7 bases match TRBD2. The J segment lost 7 bases and the V segment lost 5 bases, leaving 8 bases of the junction unmatched. The CDR3 sequence is 14 residues long. Per germline, CDR1 SGHTA and CDR2 FQGTGA. The CDR3 nucleotides read TGTGCCAGCAGCCCCCTCGGGGGGAGGAATGAGCAGTTCTTC. Its translation is CASSPLGGRNEQFF.

CDR3 region: CASNLRGLGNQPQHF. CDR3 bases: TGTGCCAGTAACCTCCGGGGACTGGGCAATCAGCCCCAGCATTTT. The chain couples TRBV19 to TRBJ1-5; weak D call: TRBD1 (5 bases). Germline V gene data show CDR1 as LNHDA and CDR2 as SQIVND (reference sequence). This CDR3 region has 15 residues. V was clipped by 7 bases and J by 2 bases, with 15 bases between them. The full variable domain, with the rest looked up from reference TRBV19 and TRBJ1-5, is DGGITQSPKYLFRKEGQNVTLSCEQNLNHDAMYWYRQDPGQGLRLIYYSQIVNDFQKGDIAEGYSVSREKKESFPLTVTSAQKNPTAFYLCASNLRGLGNQPQHFGDGTRLSIL.

The chain joins TRBV4-1 to TRBJ2-7; perhaps TRBD2 as D (6 bases). The V end lost 3 bases, the J end lost 7 bases, and 19 bases lay between the germline ends. The CDR3 spans 15 residues. CDR1 MGHRA and CDR2 YSYEKL come from the germline V gene. This chain's CDR3 is CASSQDRDGGFEQYF. The CDR3 nucleotides are TGCGCCAGCAGCCAGGACCGGGACGGGGGATTTGAGCAGTACTTC.

This clone is a singleton in its sample. The gene calls are TRBV9 and TRBJ2-2; no firm D call. Trimming left V 4 bases short and J 2 bases short, with 9 bases between. The length of the CDR3 is 14 residues. CDR1 and CDR2 from the germline V gene are SGDLS and YYNGEE. The CDR3 region is CASSSRVNTGELFF. CDR3 sequence (DNA): TGTGCCAGCAGCTCCCGGGTCAACACCGGGGAGCTGTTTTTT.

This sequence joins TRBV5-1 and TRBJ1-5; possible D gene TRBD1, 5 bases. Germline lookup yields CDR1 SGHRS and CDR2 YFSETQ. CDR3 length equals 15 residues. Trimming removed 5 bases at V and 0 bases at J, with 12 bases between. Written as DNA, the CDR3 is TGCGCCAGCAGTCCTGGACATACTAGCAATCAGCCCCAGCATTTT. Its protein is CASSPGHTSNQPQHF.

The chain has TRBV7-2 and TRBJ2-1; 7 positions agree with TRBD2. Unmatched junction bases numbered 11, after V lost 5 bases and J lost 7 bases. CDR3 length: 15 amino acids. CDR1 is SGHTA, CDR2 FQGNSA, per germline. CDR3 sequence (DNA): TGTGCCAGCAGCCGTGGGGGGGAGGCTTTGAATGAGCAGTTCTTC. This codes for CASSRGGEALNEQFF.

This chain connects TRBV9 to TRBJ1-1; D call uncertain. This CDR3 region has 12 residues. V shed 4 bases and J shed 5 bases, with 9 bases lying between them. The germline CDR1 and CDR2 sequences are SGDLS and YYNGEE. The CDR3 spells CASSPGLTEAFF. CDR3 DNA sequence: TGTGCCAGCAGCCCCGGGTTAACTGAAGCTTTCTTT.

A few counts support this clone. The chain couples TRBV5-5 to TRBJ1-2; 7 bases are shared with TRBD1. Germline V lookup: CDR1 SGHKS, CDR2 YYEKEE (reference sequence). J was trimmed by 4 bases and V by 2 bases; bases with no gene match: 5. CDR3 length equals 14 residues. The CDR3, as DNA: TGTGCCAGCAGCTTAGACAGGGCAATCTATGGCTACACCTTC. The encoded protein is CASSLDRAIYGYTF.

The chain joins TRBV11-2 to TRBJ2-5, with TRBD2 matching over 10 bases. CDR1 and CDR2 (germline): SGHAT, FQNNGV. The V gene end was trimmed by 1 base and the J gene end by 5 bases; junction bases not matched to a gene: 7. The CDR3 contains 16 residues. The DNA of the CDR3 is TGTGCCAGCAGCTTAGTCGGGCTAGCGGGAGTTGAGACCCAGTACTTC. This sequence encodes CASSLVGLAGVETQYF.

The chain joins TRBV5-1 to TRBJ2-3; D may be TRBD1 (5 bases). The ends were cut back, 0 bases at V and 2 bases at J, with 13 bases in the middle. The CDR3 consists of 16 residues. CDR1 SGHRS and CDR2 YFSETQ come from the germline V gene. The CDR3 sequence: CASSLAGQGHTDTQYF. DNA of the CDR3: TGCGCCAGCAGCTTGGCGGGTCAGGGCCACACAGATACGCAGTATTTT.

The rearrangement links TRBV6-5 to TRBJ2-1; D ambiguous. Per the germline V gene, CDR1 is MNHEY and CDR2 is SVGAGI. This CDR3 is 15 amino acids long. The germline V and J ends were trimmed by 7 bases and 2 bases, with 15 bases remaining between them. CDR3 region: CASTTGTLTYNEQFF. The CDR3 DNA is TGTGCCAGCACCACGGGTACACTAACCTACAATGAGCAGTTCTTC.

The chain joins TRBV7-6 to TRBJ1-4; unclear D gene. The germline V gene encodes CDR1 SGHVS and CDR2 FNYEAQ. Trimming cost V 0 bases and J 8 bases, with 7 bases left between them. There are 13 residues in the CDR3. As DNA, the CDR3 is TGTGCCAGCAGCTTAGCAGAGAGGGAAAAACTGTTTTTT. This translates into CASSLAEREKLFF.

The rearrangement joins TRBV4-3 to TRBJ1-4, with TRBD1 as a possible D gene (6 bases). Trimming took 4 bases from V and 8 from J, leaving 17 bases between them. The CDR3 has 15 amino acids. The germline CDR1 and CDR2 sequences are LGHNA and YSLEER. CDR3 in DNA: TGCGCCAGCAGCCGAACAGGGTTTGGTGGAGAAAAACTGTTTTTT. It yields the protein CASSRTGFGGEKLFF.